One sample yielded the 12 T cell receptor beta chains listed below, sequenced in a study of early T cells in non-severe SARS-CoV-2 infection (dated by TCRdb to the early 2020s). Receptor libraries were prepared by 5' RACE. The instrument was a NextSeq 500. The public reads were reprocessed in TCRdb via fastp at Q25 and MiXCR, keeping in-frame beta chains. Duplicate CDR3 protein sequences are folded into a single record with the most common DNA and genes. Here the sample has around 77,000 distinct CDR3 sequences; over 4% occur a single time. 6.5% to 8% of the sample rests with the top ten. Sequenced here: whole blood, sampled at baseline. The receptors shown here come from an adult who was a healthcare worker with PCR-confirmed SARS-CoV-2 infection or an uninfected control (not recorded which).

This clonotype appeared a few times. The rearrangement links TRBV7-3 to TRBJ1-2; no clear D. This CDR3 comprises 14 residues. The germline V gene has CDR1 SGHTA and CDR2 FQGTGA. V was cut by 2 bases and J by 1 base, with 8 bases left in between. The CDR3: CASSLSRDNYGYTF. The CDR3 bases are TGTGCCAGCAGCTTATCCCGGGATAACTATGGCTACACCTTC.

The table lists this clonotype with many counts. Since the CDR3 does not end with the conserved phenylalanine or tryptophan, this likely comes from a read error. It is unclear where the CDR3 begins or ends on the DNA, so no DNA is shown, and the CDR3 is as TCRdb lists it. This chain uses TRBV5-4 with TRBJ2-4; the D segment call TRBD2 is taken from the table without a DNA check. Germline assignment: CDR1 SGHNT and CDR2 YYREEE (reference sequence). Both ends counted, the CDR3 spans 10 residues. The CDR3 here is CASSAGLEVV.

This clonotype has ten or more counts. This chain connects TRBV19 to TRBJ2-5; tentatively, D is TRBD1 or TRBD2 (5 bases each). The CDR3 sequence is 14 residues long. Germline V CDR1 and CDR2: LNHDA, SQIVND (reference sequence). V was shortened by 3 bases and J by 4 bases, with 12 bases between the two germline ends. CDR3 residues: CASSIGAGRETQYF. CDR3 nucleotides: TGTGCCAGTAGTATCGGGGCAGGGCGAGAGACCCAGTACTTC.

This clonotype was counted between two and nine times. The V call is TRBV4-2, the J call TRBJ2-7; 7 nucleotides line up with TRBD1. The junction had 2 bases not matched to a gene; V was cut back by 0 bases and J by 0 bases. This CDR3 comprises 15 residues. Germline V CDR1 and CDR2: LGHNA, YNFKEQ. CDR3 amino acids: CASSQERDSSYEQYF. The CDR3 DNA follows: TGTGCCAGCAGCCAAGAACGGGACAGCTCCTACGAGCAGTACTTC.

Notes on this clonotype: A much bigger clone sits one base away, suggesting this may be a read error. CDR3 residues: CASSLGRSTGMQYF. CDR3 bases: TGTGCCAGCAGCCTAGGACGATCCACCGGTATGCAGTACTTC. The rearrangement joins TRBV3-2 to TRBJ2-7. TRBV3-2 is labeled a pseudogene. The CDR3 contains 14 residues.

The chain carries TRBV12-3 or TRBV12-4 and TRBJ2-7; TRBD1 matches 7 bases. V trimming: 5 bases; J trimming: 2 bases; junction bases outside the gene matches: 9. The CDR3 has 15 amino acids. The CDR3 here is CASSPKTGWPYEQYF. DNA of the CDR3: TGTGCCAGCAGTCCGAAGACAGGGTGGCCCTACGAGCAGTACTTC.

This clonotype showed up many times. The chain carries TRBV19 and TRBJ2-1; 14 nucleotides agree with TRBD2. The CDR3 is 17 residues long. J gave up 8 bases and V 3 bases, and 9 bases lay outside the gene matches. CDR1 is LNHDA and CDR2 is SQIVND in the germline V gene (reference sequence). The chain's CDR3 is CASSILSTSGRAYEQFF. CDR3 sequence (DNA): TGTGCCAGTAGTATTCTTTCGACTAGCGGGAGGGCCTATGAGCAGTTCTTC.

This clonotype has just a few counts. The chain carries TRBV12-3 or TRBV12-4 and TRBJ2-5; the D gene is possibly TRBD1 (5 bases). CDR3 length: 15 residues. Between the trimmed V and J ends, which lost 1 base and 5 bases, there was a span of 14 bases. The chain's CDR3 is CASSLGTREGETQYF. CDR3 nucleotide sequence: TGTGCCAGCAGTTTAGGGACAAGGGAAGGTGAGACCCAGTACTTC.

This clonotype occurred many times. J is TRBJ2-5 and V is TRBV10-3, with TRBD2 identical over 11 bases. Germline trimming cut 6 bases from V and 0 bases from J; bases unmatched to any gene: 3. The V gene's germline CDR1 is ENHRY and CDR2 SYGVKD. CDR3 length: 15 residues. The DNA for the CDR3 is TGTGCCATCAGGTCGACTAGCGGGAACCAAGAGACCCAGTACTTC. It encodes CAIRSTSGNQETQYF.

V usage is TRBV11-2 and J usage is TRBJ1-1, with D unresolved. V was pared by 1 base and J by 5 bases, with 14 bases between. Germline V lookup: CDR1 SGHAT, CDR2 FQNNGV. The CDR3 is made up of 15 amino acids. The CDR3 reads CASSLATGLGTEAFF. The CDR3 DNA follows: TGTGCCAGCAGCTTAGCTACGGGTCTCGGGACTGAAGCTTTCTTT.

The table lists this clonotype with many counts. The chain uses TRBV10-2 and TRBJ1-2; D gene ambiguous. Trimming took off 2 bases at V and 8 bases at J, with 12 bases between the two ends. CDR3 length equals 13 residues. Germline loops: CDR1 WSHSY, CDR2 SAAADI. CDR3 residues: CASSEGLRGGYTF. The CDR3 DNA is TGCGCCAGCAGTGAGGGCCTTCGAGGCGGCTACACCTTC.

The sample holds many counts of this clonotype. The chain links TRBV5-1 to TRBJ2-3, with TRBD2 matching over 9 bases. J lost 0 bases, V lost 2 bases, and 4 bases had no gene match. Germline CDR1 SGHRS, CDR2 YFSETQ. This CDR3 region has 16 residues. The CDR3 DNA follows: TGCGCCAGCAGCTTAAGACTAGCGGAGAGCACAGATACGCAGTATTTT. It specifies CASSLRLAESTDTQYF.